This T cell receptor beta chain was documented in a study of blood T cell repertoires in COVID-19. As for the study in general: Italy, Spain and the United States were the sources of the convalescent and acute COVID-19 samples. T cells, B-cell-depleted T cells, or PBMCs provided the cDNA or gDNA that served as material.

Original analysis: Amplification of reference gene primers was used by the study to estimate nucleated cell counts. TCRdb's table, derived via immunoSEQ multiplex PCR, lists solely in-frame clones and lacks some. The V and J calls and clone size come from that table; D and trimming were worked out from the DNA. This table holds some 250,000 clones, 85% to 90% found once. Those enrolled in Seattle joined during active infection and were followed longitudinally afterward. There are 15 residues in the CDR3. Looked up from germline, CDR1 is LNHDA and CDR2 is SQIVND (reference sequence). The V and J ends lost 2 bases and 6 bases, in that order; junction bases with no gene match: 3.

This TCR derives from a woman in her twenties or thirties with COVID-19, enrolled during active disease. This sequence joins TRBV19 and TRBJ2-1, with TRBD1 identical over 11 bases. The sequenced sample was peripheral blood. The CDR3, as DNA: TGTGCCAGTAGTATAACCGGGACAGGGGGCAATGAGCAGTTCTTC. It encodes CASSITGTGGNEQFF. The complete variable domain, with remaining parts taken from reference TRBV19 and TRBJ2-1, reads DGGITQSPKYLFRKEGQNVTLSCEQNLNHDAMYWYRQDPGQGLRLIYYSQIVNDFQKGDIAEGYSVSREKKESFPLTVTSAQKNPTAFYLCASSITGTGGNEQFFGPGTRLTVL.